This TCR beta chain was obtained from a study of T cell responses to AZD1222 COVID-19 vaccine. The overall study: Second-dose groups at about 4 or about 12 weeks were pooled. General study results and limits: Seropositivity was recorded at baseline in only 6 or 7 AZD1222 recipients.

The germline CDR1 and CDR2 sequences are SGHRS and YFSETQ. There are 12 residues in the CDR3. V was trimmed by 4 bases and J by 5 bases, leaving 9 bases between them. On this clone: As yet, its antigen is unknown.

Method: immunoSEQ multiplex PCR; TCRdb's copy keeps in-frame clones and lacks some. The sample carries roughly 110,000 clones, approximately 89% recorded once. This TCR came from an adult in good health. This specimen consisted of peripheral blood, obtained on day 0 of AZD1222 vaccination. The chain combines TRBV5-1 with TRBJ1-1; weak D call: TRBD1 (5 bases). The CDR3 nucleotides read TGCGCCAGCAGCGGGGGAGGAACTGAAGCTTTCTTT. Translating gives CASSGGGTEAFF. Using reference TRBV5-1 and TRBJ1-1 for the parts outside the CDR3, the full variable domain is KAGVTQTPRYLIKTRGQQVTLSCSPISGHRSVSWYQQTPGQGLQFLFEYFSETQRNKGNFPGRFSGRQFSNSRSEMNVSTLELGDSALYLCASSGGGTEAFFGQGTRLTVV.